This T cell receptor (beta chain) was documented in a study of shared clonotypes between healthy human individuals. Study context: Plates per donor: three CD4 naive, three CD4 memory, two CD8 naive, one CD8 memory. Study results and limitations: It was the non-shared clonotypes that had lower generation probabilities than clonotypes shared by all four donors. Memory subsets generally showed lower estimated richness than naive subsets.

Trimming left V 4 bases short and J 1 base short, with 18 bases between. The CDR3 spans 18 residues. CDR1 is SGHKS and CDR2 is YYEKEE in the germline V gene (reference sequence). TCRdb's copy holds only in-frame clones and misses some; the assay was immunoSEQ multiplex PCR. The sample shows 2.3 million or so clones, more than 85% of them seen only once. Concerning this clone: Its specificity is unknown.

This chain uses TRBV5-5 with TRBJ2-6; tentatively, D is TRBD1 (6 bases). The origin of this receptor is a man aged 18 to 30 in good health. Some clones in this sample may be carry-over from other donors' samples. The sample comprised naive CD4+ T cells from PBMCs. Sample subset: CD45RA+ positively selected. In nucleotides, the CDR3 is TGTGCCAGCAGCCTACAACGACAAGGGGGATCTGGGGCCAACGTCCTGACTTTC. Translating gives CASSLQRQGGSGANVLTF.